The clone carrying this T cell receptor (beta chain) was seen ten or more times. Its antigen is not identified. This sample stems from a study of CD8 T cells in ankylosing spondylitis. Whole-study findings and limits: Some of these motif variants have turned up before, in reports on reactive arthritis synovial fluid and blood. Reports say disease-linked clones showed up significantly more in matched ankylosing spondylitis synovial fluid.

Libraries for TCR beta were made by quantitative 5'-RACE with molecular barcodes. From the 5' RACE reads, TCRdb called clonotypes with MiXCR, one entry per CDR3 protein. The sample holds under 200,000 distinct CDR3 sequences, about 9.9% seen once. This CDR3 is 14 amino acids long. V lost 0 bases, J lost 4 bases, and 12 bases lay in between. Looked up from germline, CDR1 is DFQATT and CDR2 is SNEGSKA (reference sequence). The chain is built from TRBV20-1 and TRBJ1-1, with D tentatively TRBD1 (5 bases). Sequenced sample: blood, either unsorted or a sorted T cell fraction (not recorded which). This TCR was sampled from a male donor with ankylosing spondylitis or in good health (not recorded which). This chain's CDR3 is CSARDGGVTTEAFF. CDR3 nucleotide sequence: TGCAGTGCTAGAGATGGAGGGGTAACCACTGAAGCTTTCTTT.